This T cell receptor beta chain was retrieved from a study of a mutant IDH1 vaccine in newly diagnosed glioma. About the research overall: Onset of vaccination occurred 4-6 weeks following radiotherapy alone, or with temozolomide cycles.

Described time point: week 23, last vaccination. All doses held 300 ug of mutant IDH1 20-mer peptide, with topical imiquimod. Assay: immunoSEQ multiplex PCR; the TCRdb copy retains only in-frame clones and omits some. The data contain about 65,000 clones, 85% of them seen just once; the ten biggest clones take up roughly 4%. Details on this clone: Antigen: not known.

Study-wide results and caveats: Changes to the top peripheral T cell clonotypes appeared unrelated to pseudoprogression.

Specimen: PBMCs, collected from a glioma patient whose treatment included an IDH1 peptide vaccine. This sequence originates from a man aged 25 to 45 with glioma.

The CDR3 protein is CASSLRGQGPASAFF. DNA for the CDR3: TGTGCCAGCAGCTTAAGGGGACAGGGTCCGGCGTCTGCTTTCTTT. The rearrangement links TRBV5-4 to TRBJ1-1, with TRBD1 matching over 9 bases. This CDR3 has 15 amino acids. Trimming took 2 bases from V and 11 from J; bases not matched to a gene: 13. Germline assignment: CDR1 SGHNT and CDR2 YYREEE (reference sequence). The full variable domain, rest sourced from reference TRBV5-4 and TRBJ1-1, is ETGVTQSPTHLIKTRGQQVTLRCSSQSGHNTVSWYQQALGQGPQFIFQYYREEENGRGNFPPRFSGLQFPNYSSELNVNALELDDSALYLCASSLRGQGPASAFFGQGTRLTVV.